One sample yielded the 3 T cell receptor beta chains listed below, sequenced in a study of cytomegalovirus exposure and HLA in healthy donors (dated by TCRdb to about 2017). Library creation used the immunoSEQ multiplex PCR assay. For the multiplex PCR, a mixture combining 60 forward primers for TCR Vbeta segments and 13 reverse primers for TCR Jbeta segments was used. Held by TCRdb, this immuneACCESS table contains in-frame sequences only and omits some clones. Under half of the omission traces to an unresolved V gene where checked; the cause of the rest is unknown. The table for this sample lists under 150,000 clones; approximately 80% of them were counted only once. 2% to 3% of the sample is held by the ten biggest clonotypes. Sequenced material: PBMCs. These receptors all come from a man aged 50-59 years in good health and CMV-seronegative.

This sequence joins TRBV19 and TRBJ2-7; 9 nucleotides agree with TRBD1. The V segment lost 5 bases and the J segment 7 bases; nucleotides outside the gene matches: 24. The CDR3 contains 19 residues. Looked up from germline, CDR1 is LNHDA and CDR2 is SQIVND (reference sequence). In DNA, the CDR3 is TGTGCCAGTAGTCCGGACAGGGGTGGGACTTCCCCGACAGTTGGGGAGCAGTACTTC. This codes for CASSPDRGGTSPTVGEQYF. Full variable domain (remainder filled in from reference TRBV19 and TRBJ2-7): DGGITQSPKYLFRKEGQNVTLSCEQNLNHDAMYWYRQDPGQGLRLIYYSQIVNDFQKGDIAEGYSVSREKKESFPLTVTSAQKNPTAFYLCASSPDRGGTSPTVGEQYFGPGTRLTVT.

The chain couples TRBV29-1 to TRBJ1-2; 9 nucleotides agree with TRBD1. CDR3 length equals 13 residues. Trimming cost V 4 bases and J 7 bases; bases outside gene matches: 7. Germline V gives CDR1 SQVTM, CDR2 ANQGSEA. DNA of the CDR3: TGCAGCGTTGTACCAAGGACAGGGGCTGGCTACACCTTC. It yields the protein CSVVPRTGAGYTF.

The chain joins TRBV7-9 to TRBJ2-1, with 10 bases aligning to TRBD2. This CDR3 comprises 14 residues. The germline V gene encodes CDR1 SEHNR and CDR2 FQNEAQ (reference sequence). The V segment lost 2 bases and the J segment 5 bases; nucleotides outside the gene matches: 0. The CDR3 coding sequence is TGTGCCAGCAGCTTACTAGCGGGGGACAATGAGCAGTTCTTC. Protein product: CASSLLAGDNEQFF.